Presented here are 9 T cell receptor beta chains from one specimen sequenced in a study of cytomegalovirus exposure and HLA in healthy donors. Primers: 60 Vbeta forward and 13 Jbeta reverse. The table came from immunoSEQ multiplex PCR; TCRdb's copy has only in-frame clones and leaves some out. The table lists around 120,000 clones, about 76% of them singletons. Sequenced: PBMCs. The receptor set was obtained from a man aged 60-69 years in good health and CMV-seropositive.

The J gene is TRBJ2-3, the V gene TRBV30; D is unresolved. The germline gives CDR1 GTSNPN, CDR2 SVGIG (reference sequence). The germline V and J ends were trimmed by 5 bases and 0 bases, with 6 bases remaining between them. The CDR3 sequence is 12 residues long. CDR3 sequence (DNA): TGTGCCTGGGGCCCTAGCACAGATACGCAGTATTTT. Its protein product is CAWGPSTDTQYF.

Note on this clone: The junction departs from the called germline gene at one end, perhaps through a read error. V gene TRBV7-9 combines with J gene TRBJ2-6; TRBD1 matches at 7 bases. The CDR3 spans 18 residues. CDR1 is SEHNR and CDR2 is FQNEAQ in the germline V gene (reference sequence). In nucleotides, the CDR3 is TGTGCCAGCAGCCCCGGGACAGTCAAAGGGTCTGGGGCCAACGGCCTGACTTTC. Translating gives CASSPGTVKGSGANGLTF.

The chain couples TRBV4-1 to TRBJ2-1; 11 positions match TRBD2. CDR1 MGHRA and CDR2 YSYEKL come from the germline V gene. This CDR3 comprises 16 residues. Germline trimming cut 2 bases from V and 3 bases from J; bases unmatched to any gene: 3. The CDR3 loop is CASSQWGTSGYNEQFF. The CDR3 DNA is TGCGCCAGCAGCCAATGGGGGACTAGCGGCTACAATGAGCAGTTCTTC.

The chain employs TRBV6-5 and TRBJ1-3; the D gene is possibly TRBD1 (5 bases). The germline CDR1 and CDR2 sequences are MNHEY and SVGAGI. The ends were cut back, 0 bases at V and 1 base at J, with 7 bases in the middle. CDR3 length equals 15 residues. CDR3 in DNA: TGTGCCAGCAGTTACTCTCGGGGGTCTGGAAACACCATATATTTT. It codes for CASSYSRGSGNTIYF.

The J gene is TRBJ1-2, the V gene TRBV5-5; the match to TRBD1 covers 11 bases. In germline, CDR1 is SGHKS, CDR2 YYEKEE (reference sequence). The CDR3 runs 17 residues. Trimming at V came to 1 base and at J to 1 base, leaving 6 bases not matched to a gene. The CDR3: CASSLRGQGGLNYGYTF. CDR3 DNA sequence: TGTGCCAGCAGCTTGCGGGGACAGGGGGGCCTTAACTATGGCTACACCTTC.

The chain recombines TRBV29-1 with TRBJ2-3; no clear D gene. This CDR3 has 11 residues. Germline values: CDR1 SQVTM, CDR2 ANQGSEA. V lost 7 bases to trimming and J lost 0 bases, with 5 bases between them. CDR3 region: CSAHSTDTQYF. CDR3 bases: TGCAGCGCACACAGCACAGATACGCAGTATTTT.

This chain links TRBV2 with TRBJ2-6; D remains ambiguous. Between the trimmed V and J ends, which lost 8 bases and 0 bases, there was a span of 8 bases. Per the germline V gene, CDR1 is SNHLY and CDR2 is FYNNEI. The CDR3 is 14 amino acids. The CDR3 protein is CASVQSSGANVLTF. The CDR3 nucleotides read TGTGCCAGCGTCCAATCCTCTGGGGCCAACGTCCTGACTTTC.

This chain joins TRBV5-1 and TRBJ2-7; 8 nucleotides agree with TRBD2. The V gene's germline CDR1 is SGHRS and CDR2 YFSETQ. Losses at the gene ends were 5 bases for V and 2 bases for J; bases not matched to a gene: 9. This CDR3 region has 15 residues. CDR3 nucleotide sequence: TGCGCCAGCAGTGGGAACGGGGGGGCAACCTACGAGCAGTACTTC. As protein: CASSGNGGATYEQYF.

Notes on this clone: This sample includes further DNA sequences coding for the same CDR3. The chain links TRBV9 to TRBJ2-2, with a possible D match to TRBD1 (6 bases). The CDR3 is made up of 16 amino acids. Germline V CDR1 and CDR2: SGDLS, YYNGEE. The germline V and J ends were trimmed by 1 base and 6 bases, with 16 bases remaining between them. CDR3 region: CASSVRPGVYSGELFF. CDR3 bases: TGTGCCAGCAGCGTACGTCCAGGGGTCTATTCCGGGGAGCTGTTTTTT.